This T cell receptor (beta chain) was retrieved from a study of Ad26.COV2.S vaccination and SARS-CoV-2 variants. The overall study: Donor participated within the Ad26.COV2.S arm of the COV1001 trial. Participants got Ad26.COV2.S intramuscularly, once or twice 56 days apart.

Data came from immunoSEQ multiplex PCR; TCRdb stores just in-frame clones and leaves some out. The profile shows around 400,000 clones, around 90% of them singletons. In the case of this clone: The antigen is undetermined.

This sample's treatment: about 20 received Ad26.COV2.S at low or high dose, single or two shots; 5 received placebo; per-sample allocation not given. The samples date from day 63 after the first vaccine or placebo injection. Findings and caveats of the study: Post-vaccination breadth of spike-specific CD8+ and CD4+ T cell responses was reportedly substantial. Overall T cell responses may have been underestimated by the analyses of TCR breadth and depth.

The CDR3 covers 17 residues. CDR1 is SGHRS, CDR2 YFSETQ, per germline. The V end was cut by 0 bases, the J end by 0 bases, with 15 bases between. The input for sequencing was peripheral blood, taken in a trial of Ad26.COV2.S vaccine versus placebo. The sequence was obtained from a person aged 18-60 years who received the Ad26.COV2.S COVID-19 vaccine or a placebo. The V gene is TRBV5-1, the J gene TRBJ1-1; no clear D. CDR3 DNA sequence: TGCGCCAGCAGCTTGGCCTGGGCGCCACCCATGAACACTGAAGCTTTCTTT. Translated, it gives CASSLAWAPPMNTEAFF.